This T cell receptor (beta chain) was captured by sequencing in a study of cytomegalovirus exposure and HLA in healthy donors. A note on this clone: The antigen remains unidentified.

General observations from the study: TRBV6-2, TRBV6-3 and some other V segments were unresolvable in 87-base-pair reads. A later analysis reportedly found fewer N-insertions in an Asian-associated ancestry cluster than the roughly 680-donor mean.

CDR3 size: 16 residues. Germline V CDR1 and CDR2: SQVTM, ANQGSEA. V was clipped by 4 bases and J by 5 bases, with 21 bases between them. PCR primers comprised 60 Vbeta and 13 Jbeta primers. Only in-frame clones appear in the TCRdb table, and some are missing; sequencing was by immunoSEQ multiplex PCR. In the table there are some 94,000 clones, about 77% of which are singletons. Sequencing used PBMCs. The chain has TRBV29-1 and TRBJ2-1; D gene unclear. The receptor comes from a man aged 40-49 years in good health and CMV-seronegative. This chain's CDR3 is CSVGQRSRYVDNEQFF. CDR3 bases: TGCAGCGTTGGACAAAGATCACGTTATGTTGACAATGAGCAGTTCTTC.